This TCR beta chain was sequenced in a study of T cells after yellow fever vaccination. Looking at the study overall: Fractions of low cell number were prepared using SMART-Seq v4 Ultra Low Input.

The V and J ends lost 6 bases and 1 base respectively, with 16 bases between them. CDR3 length: 15 amino acids. CDR1 MGHDK and CDR2 SYGVNS come from the germline V gene. General study findings and limits: Subsequent booster samples again held most clones from primary vaccination (96% CD4, 85% to 90% CD8). Overlap between CD4 and CD8 compartments was detected for a small share of clonotypes.

This clonotype has just a few counts. Its antigen is unknown. As TCR cDNA was made by 5'RACE template switching, a universal primer site and UMIs were added. TCRdb reprocessed the 5' RACE reads via MiXCR and lists one record per CDR3 protein. The table has 300,000 to 400,000 distinct CDR3 sequences, around 13% seen once. The source of this sequence is a man between 18 and 29 years old who received the YFV17D yellow fever vaccine. Material: CD4+ T cells sorted from PBMCs, obtained 15 days after the yellow fever booster vaccination. The chain combines TRBV25-1 with TRBJ2-7, with unresolved D. CDR3 coding DNA: TGTGCCAGCAGCCACCGGACCCGGCGTTCCTACGAGCAGTACTTC. This codes for CASSHRTRRSYEQYF.